Described below is a single T cell receptor (beta chain) sequence and its context. These data belong to a study of shared clonotypes between healthy human individuals. In the study overall: Per-donor plates numbered three CD4 naive, three CD4 memory, two CD8 naive and one CD8 memory.

Assay runs were performed at deep level. Replicate PCRs run on sorted subsets employed about 220 ng DNA, approximately 30,000 T cell genomes. Generated by immunoSEQ multiplex PCR, the TCRdb table keeps only in-frame clones and is missing some. The top ten hold about 1.8% of the sample, which has some 680,000 clones, approximately 73% seen once. Trimming took 6 bases from V and 7 from J, leaving 13 bases between them. Germline values: CDR1 MNHNS, CDR2 SASEGT. CDR3 length equals 12 residues. The chain employs TRBV6-1 and TRBJ2-7; D is unclear. Sequenced input: memory CD4+ T cells sorted from blood. Subset reported: CD45RA-negative fraction. The receptor was isolated from a woman aged 30 to 39 in good health. The chain's CDR3 is CASSERVREQYF. CDR3 in DNA: TGTGCCAGCAGCGAAAGGGTCAGGGAGCAGTACTTC.